Listed below are T cell receptor beta chains from one sample, sequenced in a study of glioma-infiltrating T cells. TCRdb reprocessed the multiplex PCR reads via MiXCR and lists one record per CDR3 protein. The sample consists of 150,000 or so distinct CDR3 sequences, about 39% of them appearing once. The specimen sequenced was glioma tissue, nonneoplastic brain tissue, or PBMCs (not recorded which). The receptors here all came from a human donor with low-grade glioma or glioblastoma, undergoing nonglioma brain surgery, or in good health (not recorded which). Each CDR3 is given with its conserved first and last residue. D genes are given only for firm matches. Clone size, where shown, is once, few, many, or a class for clones that have expanded.

TRBJ1-1	-	TRBV27	-	CASSLWKHSTEAFF	TGTGCCAGCAGCCTATGGAAACACAGCACTGAAGCTTTCTTT
TRBJ1-1	-	TRBV24-1	-	CATSGPGPNTEAFF	TGTGCCACCAGTGGTCCGGGTCCGAACACTGAAGCTTTCTTT
TRBJ2-7	TRBD2	TRBV6-1	-	CASSSASGGGDYEQYF	TGTGCCAGCAGCTCAGCAAGCGGGGGAGGGGACTACGAGCAGTACTTC
TRBJ2-3	-	TRBV6-2/TRBV6-3	few	CASSEQETDTQYF	TGTGCCAGCAGTGAACAGGAGACAGATACGCAGTATTTT
TRBJ1-1	TRBD1	TRBV20-1	-	CSARVPGQGPIEAFF	TGCAGTGCTAGGGTTCCTGGACAGGGGCCTATTGAAGCTTTCTTT
TRBJ1-1	-	TRBV28	-	CASSFGSYTEAFF	TGTGCCAGCAGTTTCGGCAGCTACACTGAAGCTTTCTTT
TRBJ2-1	TRBD2	TRBV20-1	-	CSATLVAGLDYNEQFF	TGCAGTGCTACCCTAGTTGCGGGACTAGACTACAATGAGCAGTTCTTC
TRBJ2-7	-	TRBV24-1	-	CATSDYYEQYF	TGTGCCACCAGTGATTACTACGAGCAGTACTTC
TRBJ2-1	-	TRBV7-9	-	CARSVRGSSYNEQFF	TGTGCCCGCAGTGTACGGGGAAGCTCCTACAATGAGCAGTTCTTC
TRBJ1-4	-	TRBV28	-	CASSLRGNEKLFF	TGTGCCAGCAGCCTCAGGGGCAATGAAAAACTGTTTTTT
TRBJ1-2	TRBD1	TRBV12-3/TRBV12-4	-	CASRPRTGRGYTF	TGTGCCAGCAGACCCAGGACAGGAAGGGGCTACACCTTC
TRBJ1-1	-	TRBV12-3/TRBV12-4	few	CASSGSSTEAFF	TGTGCCAGTTCCGGGTCGAGCACTGAAGCTTTCTTT
TRBJ1-1	-	TRBV15	few	CATSRDRAEGEAFF	TGTGCCACCAGCAGAGACCGGGCCGAGGGTGAAGCTTTCTTT
TRBJ1-1	-	TRBV6-5	-	CASSYPAASGREAFF	TGTGCCAGCAGTTACCCGGCAGCCTCGGGGCGTGAAGCTTTCTTT
TRBJ2-3	-	TRBV18	few	CASSPPITGNAYTDTQYF	TGTGCCAGCTCACCACCGATTACAGGCAACGCTTACACAGATACGCAGTATTTT
TRBJ1-2	-	TRBV6-1	many	CASRTGSNYGYTF	TGTGCCAGTAGAACAGGGTCTAACTATGGCTACACCTTC
TRBJ2-7	TRBD1	TRBV28	-	CASRTTGDTYEQYF	TGTGCCAGCAGGACGACAGGGGACACCTACGAGCAGTACTTC
TRBJ2-2	-	TRBV20-1	many	CSAGPGQNTGELFF	TGCAGTGCGGGGCCCGGACAAAACACCGGGGAGCTGTTTTTT
TRBJ2-1	TRBD2	TRBV4-2	-	CASSQEGGSPYNEQFF	TGTGCCAGCAGCCAAGAAGGCGGGAGTCCCTACAATGAGCAGTTCTTC
TRBJ2-1	-	TRBV14	once	CASSQESSDEQFF	TGTGCCAGCAGCCAAGAATCGAGCGATGAGCAGTTCTTC
TRBJ2-3	-	TRBV20-1	-	CSAVPDTQYF	TGCAGTGCGGTCCCAGATACGCAGTATTTT
TRBJ2-3	TRBD2	TRBV6-5	few	CASSQRTGRGSDTQYF	TGTGCCAGCAGCCAGAGGACTGGGCGGGGGTCAGATACGCAGTATTTT
TRBJ2-3	TRBD2	TRBV20-1	-	CSANSGRESFSTDTQYF	TGCAGTGCCAATAGCGGGAGGGAGAGCTTTAGCACAGATACGCAGTATTTT
TRBJ2-3	-	TRBV6-1	-	CASSPFWDRTDTQYF	TGTGCCAGCAGCCCTTTTTGGGACCGCACAGATACGCAGTATTTT